What follows are 4 T cell receptor beta chains derived from one specimen sequenced in a study of T cell responses to AZD1222 COVID-19 vaccine. TCRdb keeps only in-frame clones here, not all; method: immunoSEQ multiplex PCR. Of 55,000 to 70,000 clones in the sample, approximately 89% are singletons; the top ten hold under 6.5%. This specimen consisted of peripheral blood, obtained 28 days after the second AZD1222 dose. All receptors derive from an adult who received the AZD1222 COVID-19 vaccine.

The V gene is TRBV7-8, the J gene TRBJ2-5, with a tentative D call TRBD1 (5 bases). V was trimmed by 6 bases and J by 5 bases, leaving 16 bases between them. CDR1 is SGHVS, CDR2 FQNEAQ, per germline. This CDR3 has 14 amino acids. DNA for the CDR3: TGTGCCAGCAGAGATAGGGGTTTGTGGGAGACCCAGTACTTC. Amino acids: CASRDRGLWETQYF. The variable domain in full, with the rest retrieved from reference TRBV7-8 and TRBJ2-5, is GAGVSQSPRYKVAKRGQDVALRCDPISGHVSLFWYQQALGQGPEFLTYFQNEAQLDKSGLPSDRFFAERPEGSVSTLKIQRTQQEDSAVYLCASRDRGLWETQYFGPGTRLLVL.

The V call is TRBV27, the J call TRBJ1-4, with 11 nucleotides matching TRBD1. With 7 bases clipped from V and 1 base from J, the junction kept 11 bases outside the gene matches. Germline CDR1 and CDR2: MNHEY and SMNVEV (reference sequence). This CDR3 has 18 residues. This CDR3 reads CASTTRGQGVLTNEKLFF. The CDR3 nucleotides are TGTGCCAGCACCACCCGGGGACAGGGGGTTTTAACTAATGAAAAACTGTTTTTT. Variable domain in full (rest from reference TRBV27 and TRBJ1-4): EAQVTQNPRYLITVTGKKLTVTCSQNMNHEYMSWYRQDPGLGLRQIYYSMNVEVTDKGDVPEGYKVSRKEKRNFPLILESPSPNQTSLYFCASTTRGQGVLTNEKLFFGSGTQLSVL.

The table lists this clone with a few counts. This sequence joins TRBV5-1 and TRBJ2-1; 7 bases match TRBD1. J lost 0 bases, V lost 3 bases, and 3 bases had no gene match. CDR3 length equals 15 residues. In germline, CDR1 is SGHRS, CDR2 YFSETQ. Here the CDR3 DNA reads TGCGCCAGCAGCTCACAGGGGTCCTCCTACAATGAGCAGTTCTTC. Protein sequence: CASSSQGSSYNEQFF.

The count of this clone is one. The V gene is TRBV24-1, the J gene TRBJ2-1, with TRBD2 matching over 9 bases. This CDR3 has 16 residues. Germline trimming cut 3 bases from V and 6 bases from J; bases unmatched to any gene: 8. Germline V lookup: CDR1 KGHDR, CDR2 SFDVKD. DNA for the CDR3: TGTGCCACCAGTGATAGGTCAGCGGGAGGATTCAATGAGCAGTTCTTC. Translation: CATSDRSAGGFNEQFF.